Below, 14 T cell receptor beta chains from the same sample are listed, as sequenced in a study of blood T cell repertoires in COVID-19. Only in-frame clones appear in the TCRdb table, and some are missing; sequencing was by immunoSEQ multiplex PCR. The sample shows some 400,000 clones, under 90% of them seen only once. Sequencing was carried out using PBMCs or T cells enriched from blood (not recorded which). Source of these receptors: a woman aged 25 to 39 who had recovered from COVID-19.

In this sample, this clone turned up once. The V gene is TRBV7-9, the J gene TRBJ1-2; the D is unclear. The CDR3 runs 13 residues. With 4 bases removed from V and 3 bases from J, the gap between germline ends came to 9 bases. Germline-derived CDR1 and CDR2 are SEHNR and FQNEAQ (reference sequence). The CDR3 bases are TGTGCCAGCAGCTCACCCGGAGACTATGGCTACACCTTC. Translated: CASSSPGDYGYTF.

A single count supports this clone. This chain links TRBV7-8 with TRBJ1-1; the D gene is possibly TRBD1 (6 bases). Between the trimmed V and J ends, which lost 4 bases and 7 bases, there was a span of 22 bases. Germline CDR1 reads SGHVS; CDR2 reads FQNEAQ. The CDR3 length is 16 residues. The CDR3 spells CASSSTGPAGVLEAFF. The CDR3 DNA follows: TGTGCCAGCAGCTCCACAGGGCCGGCCGGGGTCCTTGAAGCTTTCTTT.

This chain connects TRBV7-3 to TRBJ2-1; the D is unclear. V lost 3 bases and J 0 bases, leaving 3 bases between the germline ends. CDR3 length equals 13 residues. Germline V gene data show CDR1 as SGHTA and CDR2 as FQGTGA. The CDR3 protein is CASSFSSYNEQFF. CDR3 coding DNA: TGTGCCAGCAGCTTTAGCTCCTACAATGAGCAGTTCTTC.

The CDR3, as DNA: TGTGCCAGCAGCCCCCGACAGGGGATAACCCTCAATGAGCAGTTCTTC. This translates into CASSPRQGITLNEQFF. V usage is TRBV7-6 and J usage is TRBJ2-1; 8 bases align to TRBD1. The germline CDR1 and CDR2 sequences are SGHVS and FNYEAQ. The CDR3 consists of 16 residues. The junction had 12 bases not matched to a gene; V was cut back by 5 bases and J by 6 bases. Full variable domain (rest looked up from reference TRBV7-6 and TRBJ2-1): GAGVSQSPRYKVTKRGQDVALRCDPISGHVSLYWYRQALGQGPEFLTYFNYEAQQDKSGLPNDRFSAERPEGSISTLTIQRTEQRDSAMYRCASSPRQGITLNEQFFGPGTRLTVL.

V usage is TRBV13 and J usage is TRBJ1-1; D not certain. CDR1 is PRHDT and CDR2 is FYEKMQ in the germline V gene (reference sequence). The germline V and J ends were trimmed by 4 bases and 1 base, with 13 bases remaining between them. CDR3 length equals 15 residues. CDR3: CASSSAPAGNTEAFF. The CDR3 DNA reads TGTGCCAGCAGCTCCGCGCCGGCGGGGAACACTGAAGCTTTCTTT.

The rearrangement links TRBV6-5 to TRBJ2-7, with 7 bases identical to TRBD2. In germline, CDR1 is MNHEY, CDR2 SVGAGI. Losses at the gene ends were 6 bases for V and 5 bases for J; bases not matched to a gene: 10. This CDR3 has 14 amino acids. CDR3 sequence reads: CASRARGGRNEQYF. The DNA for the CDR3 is TGTGCCAGCAGGGCTCGCGGGGGTCGAAACGAGCAGTACTTC.

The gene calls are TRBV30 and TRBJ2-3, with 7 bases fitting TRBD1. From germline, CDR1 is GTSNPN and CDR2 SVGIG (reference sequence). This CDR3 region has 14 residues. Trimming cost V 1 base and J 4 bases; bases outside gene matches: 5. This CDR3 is CAWSARGRSDTQYF. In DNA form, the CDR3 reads TGTGCCTGGAGTGCTAGGGGGCGATCAGATACGCAGTATTTT.

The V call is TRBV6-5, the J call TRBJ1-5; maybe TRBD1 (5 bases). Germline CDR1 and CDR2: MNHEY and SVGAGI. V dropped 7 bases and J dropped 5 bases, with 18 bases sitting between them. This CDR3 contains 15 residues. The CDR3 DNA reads TGTGCCAGCAAACCCCAGGGAATTTCGCATCAGCCCCAGCATTTT. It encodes CASKPQGISHQPQHF.

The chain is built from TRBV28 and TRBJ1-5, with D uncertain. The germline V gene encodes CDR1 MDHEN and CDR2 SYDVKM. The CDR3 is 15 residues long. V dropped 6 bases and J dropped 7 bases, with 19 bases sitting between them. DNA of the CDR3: TGTGCCAGCAGCCAAGGAGGCCACGTTTACCAGCCCCAGCATTTT. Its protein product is CASSQGGHVYQPQHF.

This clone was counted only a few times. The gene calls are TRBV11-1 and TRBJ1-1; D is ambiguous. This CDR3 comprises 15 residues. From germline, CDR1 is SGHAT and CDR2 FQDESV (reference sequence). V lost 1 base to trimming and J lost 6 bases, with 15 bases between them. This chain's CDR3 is CASSLVLGIGAEAFF. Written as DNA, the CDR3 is TGTGCCAGCAGCTTAGTGCTCGGGATTGGCGCTGAAGCTTTCTTT.

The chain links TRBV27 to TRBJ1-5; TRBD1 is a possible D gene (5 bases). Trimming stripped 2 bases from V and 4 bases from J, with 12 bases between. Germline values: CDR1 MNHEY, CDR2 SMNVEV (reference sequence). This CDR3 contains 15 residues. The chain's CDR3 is CASSLTGGRNQPQHF. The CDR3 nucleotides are TGTGCCAGCAGTTTAACGGGGGGGAGGAATCAGCCCCAGCATTTT.

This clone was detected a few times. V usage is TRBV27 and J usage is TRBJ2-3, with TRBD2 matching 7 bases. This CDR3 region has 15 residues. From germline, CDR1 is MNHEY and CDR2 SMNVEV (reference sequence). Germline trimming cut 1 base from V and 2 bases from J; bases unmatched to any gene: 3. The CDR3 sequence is CASSLFGTITDTQYF. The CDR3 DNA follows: TGTGCCAGCAGTTTATTTGGGACTATCACAGATACGCAGTATTTT.

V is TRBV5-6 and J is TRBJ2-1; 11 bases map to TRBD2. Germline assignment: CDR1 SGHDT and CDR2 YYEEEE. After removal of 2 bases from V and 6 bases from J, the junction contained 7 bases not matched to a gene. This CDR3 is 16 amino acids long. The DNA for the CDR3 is TGTGCCAGCAGCTTACTAGCGGGAGCGGGGGGCAATGAGCAGTTCTTC. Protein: CASSLLAGAGGNEQFF.

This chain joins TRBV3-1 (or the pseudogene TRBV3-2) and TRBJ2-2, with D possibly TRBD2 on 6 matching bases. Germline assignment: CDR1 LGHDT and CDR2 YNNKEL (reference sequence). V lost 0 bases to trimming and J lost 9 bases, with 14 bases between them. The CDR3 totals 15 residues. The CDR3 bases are TGTGCCAGCAGCCAAGAAGCACTAGCTATCAGGGAGCTGTTTTTT. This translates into CASSQEALAIRELFF.